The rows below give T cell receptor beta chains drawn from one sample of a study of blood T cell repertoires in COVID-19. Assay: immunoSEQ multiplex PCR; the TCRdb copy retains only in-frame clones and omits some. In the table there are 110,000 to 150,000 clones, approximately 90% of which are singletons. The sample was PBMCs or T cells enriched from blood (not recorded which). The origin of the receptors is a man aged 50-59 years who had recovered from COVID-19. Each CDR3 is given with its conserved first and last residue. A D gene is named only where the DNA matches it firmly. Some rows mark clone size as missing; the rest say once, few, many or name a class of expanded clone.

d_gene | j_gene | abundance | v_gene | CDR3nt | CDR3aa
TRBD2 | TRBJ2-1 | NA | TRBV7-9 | TGTGCCAGCAGCCCCATAGCGGGATCCTACAATGAGCAGTTCTTC | CASSPIAGSYNEQFF
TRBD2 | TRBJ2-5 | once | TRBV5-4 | TGTGCCAGCAGCCAGACTAGCGGGGGGCGCCAAGAGACCCAGTACTTC | CASSQTSGGRQETQYF
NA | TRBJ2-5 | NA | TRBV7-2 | TGTGCCAGCAGCTTCACCGGGGCGGGGGAGACCCAGTACTTC | CASSFTGAGETQYF
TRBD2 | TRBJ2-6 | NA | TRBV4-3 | TGCGCCAGCAGCCGCGGGACTAGCGGGGGGCGTTGGAGAGCTGGGGCCAACGTCCTGACTTTC | CASSRGTSGGRWRAGANVLTF
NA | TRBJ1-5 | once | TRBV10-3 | TGTGCCATCAGTGAGGGAGATCAGCCCCAGCATTTT | CAISEGDQPQHF
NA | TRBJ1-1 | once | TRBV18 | TGTGCCAGCTCAGACGATTGGGCACGAGACACTGAAGCTTTCTTT | CASSDDWARDTEAFF
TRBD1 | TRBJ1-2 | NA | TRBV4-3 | TGCGCCAGCAGCCAAGATTCGGGGACAGGGGCACTCGGCTACACCTTC | CASSQDSGTGALGYTF
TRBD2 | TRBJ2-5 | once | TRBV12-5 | TGTGCTAGTGGATCACTAGCGGGGAAAGAGACCCAGTACTTC | CASGSLAGKETQYF
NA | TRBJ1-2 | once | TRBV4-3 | TGCGCCAGCAGCCACCCAGGACTGGCAGGCTACACCTTC | CASSHPGLAGYTF
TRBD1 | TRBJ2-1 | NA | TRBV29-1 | TGCAGCGTTGCCCGGACAGGGGGATACAATGAGCAGTTCTTC | CSVARTGGYNEQFF
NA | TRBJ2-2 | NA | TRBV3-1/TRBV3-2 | TGTGCCAGCAGCCAACCAGGGGCCGGGGAGCTGTTTTTT | CASSQPGAGELFF
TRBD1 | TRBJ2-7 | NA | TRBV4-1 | TGCGCCAGCAGCCAAGAAGGGACAGGGGTTTACGAGCAGTACTTC | CASSQEGTGVYEQYF
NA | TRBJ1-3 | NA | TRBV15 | TGTGCCACCAGCAGAGATGGGAGGGTTCGTGGAAACACCATATATTTT | CATSRDGRVRGNTIYF
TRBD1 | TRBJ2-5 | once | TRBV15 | TGTGCCACCAGCCCAGGGGGCGGGCATGAGACCCAGTACTTC | CATSPGGGHETQYF
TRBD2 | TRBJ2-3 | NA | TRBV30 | TGTGCCTGGTTGCCGCGGGGGGGGGAGGATACGCAGTATTTT | CAWLPRGGEDTQYF
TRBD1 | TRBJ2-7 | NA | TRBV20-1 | TGCAGTGCTAGTTCGGGGACAGGGGTCTACGAGCAGTACTTC | CSASSGTGVYEQYF
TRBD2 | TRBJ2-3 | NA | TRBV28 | TGTGCCAGCAGAAACTTGCCCGGGACTAGCGGGACCGGCGGCCCAGATACGCAGTATTTT | CASRNLPGTSGTGGPDTQYF
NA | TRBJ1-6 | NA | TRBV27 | TGTGCCAGCAGTTTATCCGGGGAGTATAATTCACCCCTCCACTTT | CASSLSGEYNSPLHF
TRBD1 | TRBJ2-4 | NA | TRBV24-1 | TGTGCCACCAGTGACCCTGGACAGGGAAACATTCAGTACTTC | CATSDPGQGNIQYF
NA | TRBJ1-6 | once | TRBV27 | TGTGCCAGCAGTTCACTGAGAAATTCACCCCTCCACTTT | CASSSLRNSPLHF
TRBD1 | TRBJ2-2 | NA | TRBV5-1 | TGCGCCAGCAGCCCCGGACAGGCCAGCGCCGGGGAGCTGTTTTTT | CASSPGQASAGELFF
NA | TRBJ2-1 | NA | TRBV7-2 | TGTGCCAGCAGCCTCCTGGCGGGTTCGTACAATGAGCAGTTCTTC | CASSLLAGSYNEQFF
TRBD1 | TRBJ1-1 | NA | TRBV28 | TGTGCCAGCAGTTTGGGACAGGGATTGGACACTGAAGCTTTCTTT | CASSLGQGLDTEAFF
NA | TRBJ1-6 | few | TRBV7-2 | TGTGCCAGCAGCTCCCGAACAGGGCAAGGTCGAACACCCCTCCACTTT | CASSSRTGQGRTPLHF
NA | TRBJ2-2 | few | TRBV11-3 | TGTGCCAGCAGCTTAGCCGGGACGAACACCGGGGAGCTGTTTTTT | CASSLAGTNTGELFF
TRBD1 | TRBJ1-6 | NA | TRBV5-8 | TGTGCCAGCAGCTTGGCGGGGTTCACGGGACAGGGAGGCTCACCCCTCCACTTT | CASSLAGFTGQGGSPLHF
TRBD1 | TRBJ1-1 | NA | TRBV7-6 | TGTGCCAGCAGCCCCAAAATGGACAGGGCCACTGAAGCTTTCTTT | CASSPKMDRATEAFF
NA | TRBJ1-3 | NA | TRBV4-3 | TGCGCCAGCAGCCAAGTCCCGACTGGAGGAAACACCATATATTTT | CASSQVPTGGNTIYF
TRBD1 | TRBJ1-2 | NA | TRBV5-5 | TGTGCCAGCAGCTTGGTAGGGACAGGCAACTATGGCTACACCTTC | CASSLVGTGNYGYTF
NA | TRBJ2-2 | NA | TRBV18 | TGTGCCAGCTCGCCGGGGACTCCGAACACCGGGGAGCTGTTTTTT | CASSPGTPNTGELFF
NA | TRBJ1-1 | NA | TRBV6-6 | TGTGCCAGCAGCCCCCGGGCCAAGGGGCCGAACACTGAAGCTTTCTTT | CASSPRAKGPNTEAFF
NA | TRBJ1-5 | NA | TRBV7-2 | TGTGCCAGCAGCTTAGGGGGGGTAGCAAATCAGCCCCAGCATTTT | CASSLGGVANQPQHF
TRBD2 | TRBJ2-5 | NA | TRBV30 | TGTGCCTGGAGCAGGTCCCCCCTAGCGGGGGGGCAAGAGACCCAGTACTTC | CAWSRSPLAGGQETQYF
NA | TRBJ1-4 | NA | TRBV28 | TGTGCCAGCAGTGCCCGCCCTAATCCGGATGAAAAACTGTTTTTT | CASSARPNPDEKLFF
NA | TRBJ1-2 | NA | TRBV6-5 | TGTGCCAGCAGTTACTCGGCAGGGCTCTATGGCTACACCTTC | CASSYSAGLYGYTF
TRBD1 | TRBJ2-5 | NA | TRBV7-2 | TGTGCCAGCAGCTTGTGGACAGGGACCAAAGAGACCCAGTACTTC | CASSLWTGTKETQYF
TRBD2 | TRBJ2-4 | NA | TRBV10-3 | TGTGCCATCAGTTCCAGGGAGCGGGGCATTCAGTACTTC | CAISSRERGIQYF
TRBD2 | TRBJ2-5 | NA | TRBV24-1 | TGTGCCACCAGTGAAGGGACTAGCGGGAGGGAGACCCAGTACTTC | CATSEGTSGRETQYF
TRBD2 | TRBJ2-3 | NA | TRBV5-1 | TGCGCCAGCAGCTTCGCAGCGGGGTTTACGCAGTATTTT | CASSFAAGFTQYF
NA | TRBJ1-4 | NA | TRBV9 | TGTGCCAGCAGCCCCCAGGGGTCTTTGGACCCCCGCCCGAAGAAAAAACTGTTTTTT | CASSPQGSLDPRPKKKLFF
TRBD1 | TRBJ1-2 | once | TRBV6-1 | TGTGCCAGCAGTGACACAGGGACAGGGGCAAACTATGGCTACACCTTC | CASSDTGTGANYGYTF
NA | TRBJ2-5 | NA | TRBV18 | TGTGCCAGCTCACTCAGGGAAGGGACGGGACTTTGGTACTTC | CASSLREGTGLWYF
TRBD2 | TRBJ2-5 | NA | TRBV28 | TGTGCCAGCAGTTCCGGGACTAGCGGGAACCAAGAGACCCAGTACTTC | CASSSGTSGNQETQYF
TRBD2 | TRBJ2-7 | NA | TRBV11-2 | TGTGCCAGCAGCTCGCGAGACTTTGCGGGAGAGACCGAGCAGTACTTC | CASSSRDFAGETEQYF
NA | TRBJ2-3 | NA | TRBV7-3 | TGTGCCAGCAGCTTTGGAGCAGATACGCAGTATTTT | CASSFGADTQYF
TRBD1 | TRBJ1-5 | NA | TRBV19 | TGTGCCAGCGCAGGGGGCGCGAGCAATCAGCCCCAGCATTTT | CASAGGASNQPQHF
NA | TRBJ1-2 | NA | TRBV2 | TGTGCCAGCGGCGGGGGGGCGCACGGCTACACCTTC | CASGGGAHGYTF
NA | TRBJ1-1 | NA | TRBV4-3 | TGCGCCAGCAGCCTCTGGGGGCCAGGGGACACTGAAGCTTTCTTT | CASSLWGPGDTEAFF
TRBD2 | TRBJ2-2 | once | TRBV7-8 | TGTGCCAGCAGCTTAGCTAGCGGGAGAGCCGGGGAGCTATTTTTT | CASSLASGRAGELFF
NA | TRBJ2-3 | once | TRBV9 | TGTGCCAGCAGCGTAGCAGGAACGAGACTATTCACAGATACGCAGTATTTT | CASSVAGTRLFTDTQYF
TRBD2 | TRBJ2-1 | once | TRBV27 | TGTGCCAGCAGTCCCTATAGGGGACTAGCGAACTCCAATGAGCAGTTCTTC | CASSPYRGLANSNEQFF
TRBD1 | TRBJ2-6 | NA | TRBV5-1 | TGCGCCAGCAGACAGACAGGGGCCGGGGCCAACGTCCTGACTTTC | CASRQTGAGANVLTF